These T cell receptor beta chains were read from a single sample in a study of T cell responses to AZD1222 COVID-19 vaccine. Clones were read by immunoSEQ multiplex PCR, and TCRdb kept only the in-frame ones, dropping some. Of 160,000 or so clones listed, approximately 87% are singletons. The source material was peripheral blood, sampled 28 days after the second AZD1222 dose. The source of these receptors is an adult who received the AZD1222 COVID-19 vaccine. CDR3s include the opening cysteine and the closing phenylalanine or tryptophan. The order of the fields is J gene, clone size, V gene, CDR3 protein. Clone size is given for some rows only: seen once, a few or many times, or a class if the clone is expanded.

TRBJ1-1 | . | TRBV12-3/TRBV12-4 | CASSLVVRAEAFF
TRBJ1-1 | . | TRBV11-2 | CASSSDRGQVEAFF
TRBJ1-3 | . | TRBV5-6 | CASSFYQGRSGNTIYF
TRBJ1-3 | . | TRBV9 | CASSPTGSGNTIYF
TRBJ1-2 | once | TRBV4-3 | CASSQDSGVGRVLSNYGYTF
TRBJ1-3 | . | TRBV7-2 | CASSLNTPDSGNTIYF
TRBJ1-5 | . | TRBV4-1 | CASSQVMTGGNQPQHF
TRBJ2-7 | . | TRBV7-8 | CASSLVGVAGAKHGSYEQYF
TRBJ2-7 | . | TRBV11-3 | CASSHPGRRDEQYF
TRBJ2-5 | . | TRBV6-2/TRBV6-3 | CASSDPEKETQYF
TRBJ1-2 | few | TRBV6-5 | CASSYSNVNVDGYTF
TRBJ1-1 | . | TRBV29-1 | CSVENRQGGRTEAFF
TRBJ2-7 | . | TRBV6-5 | CASSYSNVNEQYF
TRBJ1-1 | . | TRBV9 | CASSDDRDKRTMNTEAFF
TRBJ2-7 | . | TRBV2 | CASSPRDRGTYEQYF
TRBJ2-1 | . | TRBV19 | CASSLGPPMGNEQFF
TRBJ2-3 | . | TRBV7-9 | CASSSDTQYF
TRBJ2-7 | . | TRBV30 | CAWSAVLEQYF
TRBJ2-5 | . | TRBV6-2/TRBV6-3 | CASRPSGGTQETQYF
TRBJ1-2 | . | TRBV4-3 | CASSQDGRSTYGYTF
TRBJ1-3 | . | TRBV3-1/TRBV3-2 | CASSQDRGTLGNTIYF
TRBJ2-5 | . | TRBV30 | CAWSAPSETQYF
TRBJ1-3 | . | TRBV5-8 | CASSLAGTGYTIYF
TRBJ1-1 | . | TRBV29-1 | CSVEDLRREAFF
TRBJ2-2 | few | TRBV19 | CASSIGQGRGELFF
TRBJ1-2 | . | TRBV7-8 | CASSLGPVGPSRGYTF
TRBJ2-2 | . | TRBV2 | CASSVIGGNTGELFF
TRBJ2-7 | . | TRBV7-9 | CASSFDRVEASSYEQYF
TRBJ2-7 | . | TRBV25-1 | CASSDAMAGGRYEQYF
TRBJ2-7 | . | TRBV25-1 | CASSDRNRRSYEQYF
TRBJ2-7 | . | TRBV27 | CASRLFRDPSHEQYF